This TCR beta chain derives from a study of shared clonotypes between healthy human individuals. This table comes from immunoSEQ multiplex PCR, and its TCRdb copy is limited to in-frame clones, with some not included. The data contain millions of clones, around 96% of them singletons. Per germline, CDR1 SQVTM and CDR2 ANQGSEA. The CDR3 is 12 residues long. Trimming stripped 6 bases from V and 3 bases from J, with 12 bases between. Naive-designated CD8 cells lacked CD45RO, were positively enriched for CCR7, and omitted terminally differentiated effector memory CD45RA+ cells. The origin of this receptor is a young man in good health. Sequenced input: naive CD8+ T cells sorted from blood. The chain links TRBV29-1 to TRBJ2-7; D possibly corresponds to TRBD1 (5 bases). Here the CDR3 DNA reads TGCAGCGTGACAGACGCCATCTACGAGCAGTACTTC. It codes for CSVTDAIYEQYF.